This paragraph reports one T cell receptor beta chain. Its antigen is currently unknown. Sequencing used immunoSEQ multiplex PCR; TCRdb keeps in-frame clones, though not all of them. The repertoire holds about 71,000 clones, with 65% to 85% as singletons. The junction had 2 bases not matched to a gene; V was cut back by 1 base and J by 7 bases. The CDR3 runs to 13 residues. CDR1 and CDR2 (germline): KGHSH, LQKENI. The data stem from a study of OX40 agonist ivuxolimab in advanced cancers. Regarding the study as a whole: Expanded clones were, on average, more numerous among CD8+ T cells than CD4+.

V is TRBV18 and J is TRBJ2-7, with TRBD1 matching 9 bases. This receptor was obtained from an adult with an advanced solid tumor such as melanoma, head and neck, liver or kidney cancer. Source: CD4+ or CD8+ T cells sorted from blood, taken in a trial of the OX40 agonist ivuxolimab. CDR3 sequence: CASSPRTGEEQYF. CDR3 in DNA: TGTGCCAGCTCACCACGGACAGGGGAAGAGCAGTACTTC.